This TCR beta chain is from a study of HIV-infected patients and healthy controls (dated 2014 in TCRdb). As for the study more broadly: CD4 counts were modestly but significantly increased in 14 of 16 patients after three months of therapy, but they remained below normal ranges. The CD4:CD8 ratio rose slightly, whereas CD8 counts showed no consistent shift during early therapy. After a further year of therapy, viral load was undetectable in all patients, having already become undetectable in about 75% of the 16 patients by the second bleed. Overall T-cell lymphocytopenia was not observed in the patients, and no significant difference from controls was found in total CDR3 counts per chain. Whether deep TCR repertoire sequencing of small blood samples from HIV patients could capture immune perturbation and reconstitution was tested in the study.

The study collected follow-up blood from HIV-infected patients roughly three months, about 14 weeks, after antiretroviral therapy began. Since whole blood was used without any cell fractionation, the repertoire reflected all peripheral T cells in unsorted form. For RNA extraction, about 2.3 ml of peripheral blood was drawn into Tempus tubes. Patients were deemed ineligible for enrollment if they had febrile or AIDS-related illness, tumors, hepatitis B or C coinfection, immunomodulatory therapy, recent vaccination or treatment interruptions. Residual genomic DNA was removed with the TURBO-DNase kit and globin mRNA was depleted with GLOBINclear. The CDR3 runs 15 amino acids, cysteine and phenylalanine included. Only the CDR3 portion is preserved as DNA: 45 bases, with reading frame beginning at the first base. For this chain, trimming is 1 base at the V end and 10 bases at the J end, and the number of junction bases without a gene match is 4. Reading the germline V gene gives CDR1 SGHVS and CDR2 FQNEAQ.

Roughly 490 ng RNA was reverse transcribed with SuperScript III using primers against the alpha and beta constant regions. Separate alpha and beta chain libraries were made by chain-specific third strand synthesis with multiplexing indices. In the protocol, all rearrangements within a chain were amplified with a single primer pair so that primer bias was avoided, and molecular barcodes were added to each cDNA molecule. Purified cDNA was joined by T4 RNA Ligase 1 to a 5' RACE adapter carrying a random hexamer and the SP2 sequencing primer site. Second strand synthesis was primed from the SP2 site with Phusion polymerase, using slow temperature ramps to favor optimal annealing. Joined together, two random hexamer sequences that had both been added before amplification formed the 12-nucleotide barcode of each molecule. A short first PCR added P5 and P7 adapter elements plus a second index, followed by an approximately 25-cycle amplification PCR with P5s and P7 primers. The libraries went through around 28 PCR cycles in total, were quantified on a Qubit, were sized on a Bioanalyzer, and were diluted to roughly 4 nM. The normalized libraries were sequenced on an Illumina MiSeq using 2 x 250 paired-end kits. Reverse transcription reactions were cleaned up on MinElute columns and eluted into approximately 10 ul Tris-Cl. Adapter ligations were incubated for 23 hours at 16 degrees C and subsequently purified with AMPure XP beads at a 1:1 ratio. From the authors' description of their analysis: A modified Decombinator processed the demultiplexed FASTQ files and output V, J, insert and barcode information. Sequences that shared a barcode but differed from the dominant sequence were treated as errors and discarded, and barcodes were clustered at Levenshtein distance 3 and counted to estimate the original cDNA molecules. The R packages ineq, vegan, igraph and RCytoscape were used for downstream analyses, together with IMGT nomenclature and CDR3 definitions. V gene usage was computed over distinct sequences, each TCR counted once to avoid skew from clonal expansion. Whenever two unique CDR3 amino acid sequences within a donor differed by a single Levenshtein edit, similarity networks linked them. In the repertoires, a search was made for a compiled set of published HIV-specific CDR3s (approximately 90 alpha, 700 or so beta) and CMV-specific CDR3s (approximately 13 alpha, about 250 beta). Random subsampling to size-matched repertoires showed patients' decreased diversity was not caused by their lower sequence numbers. The raw public reads went through TCRdb reprocessing: fastp at Q25, MiXCR clone calling, in-frame beta chains kept. Duplicate CDR3 protein sequences are folded into a single record with the most common DNA and genes. The V and J calls and clone size come from TCRdb's table, not from the authors' own analysis. This sample gives some 20,000 distinct CDR3 sequences in total; under 9.5% of them show up just once. 21% of the sample is in the top ten clones.

This clonotype was seen repeatedly, ten times or more. It lacks a known antigen. Per-base quality was not reported, and no clone a single base away is much larger than it. What the research found in general, with its limitations: Sequencing depth was restricted by the use of whole blood, which also prevented the dynamics of distinct T-cell subpopulations from being separated. Pairing of alpha and beta chains was not determined in the samples. The observed differences in diversity could not be explained by the slight differences in age and sex profiles between the study cohorts. Both the Jaccard index and the count of highly shared sequences showed that healthy controls shared more CDR3s between individuals than HIV+ patients did. Processing was restricted to sixteen HIV-infected individuals, which the authors judged to be a major constraint on the generalizability of the findings. Unequal numbers of distinct sequences between patients and controls complicated comparisons, and size-matching overweighted rare events from HIV-infected data. In size-matched repertoire data, the apparent post-therapy recovery of the Gini index in HIV-infected patients was not replicated. Significantly different mean usage between HIV-infected patients and controls was observed for eight alpha and eight beta V genes. Oligoclonality may be reflected in the significantly higher mean Gini indices of HIV-infected repertoires compared with controls. Treated samples represented only approximately 14 weeks of therapy, a duration arguably insufficient for detecting immune reconstitution in view of low adult thymic output. In the study, no determination of donor HLA types was made. During therapy, HIV-associated CDR3s significantly decreased in frequency, while CMV-associated CDR3s did not change significantly, though most became more frequent. MAIT cell alpha-chain CDR3s were found at high frequency in healthy controls but were severely depleted in HIV+ repertoires. Roughly threefold more distinct CDR3s and higher Shannon diversity were observed in healthy control repertoires than in untreated HIV+ repertoires.

The V and J segments used are TRBV7-8 and TRBJ2-1; 13 bases in between match TRBD2. The sequence derives from an adult with HIV infection. Source: blood, taken during antiretroviral therapy. The CDR3 reads as follows: CASSLGTSGSGEQFF. The DNA is TGTGCCAGCAGCTTAGGGACTAGCGGGAGTGGGGAGCAGTTCTTC.